The rows below give T cell receptor beta chains drawn from one sample of a study of blood T cell repertoires in COVID-19. Libraries were prepared by immunoSEQ multiplex PCR; TCRdb keeps only in-frame clonotypes and omits some of them. The sample records about 280,000 clones, 85% being singletons. Sequenced material: peripheral blood. The receptors come from a human donor in a cohort sampled during active COVID-19. CDR3s include the opening cysteine and the closing phenylalanine or tryptophan. A D gene is named only where the DNA matches it firmly. Rows may omit the clone size; those that give it use once, few, many or a size class.

few TRBJ1-2 TRBD1 TRBV5-4 TGTGCCAGCAGTTCCGGACAGGCTAACTATGGCTACACCTTC CASSSGQANYGYTF
once TRBJ1-5 . TRBV3-1/TRBV3-2 TGTGCCAGCAGCCAAGATTTTGCGGGATCACAGCCCCAGCATTTT CASSQDFAGSQPQHF
once TRBJ1-5 . TRBV5-6 TGTGCCAGCAGCTTTCAAGGGAGAATCAATCAGCCCCAGCATTTT CASSFQGRINQPQHF
. TRBJ1-6 . TRBV11-2 TGTGCCAGCAGCTTAGGAAAGGGAGCCCTCCACTTT CASSLGKGALHF
. TRBJ2-1 TRBD2 TRBV2 TGTGCCTCCCTACTAGCGGATGGGGCCAATGAGCAGTTCTTC CASLLADGANEQFF
. TRBJ2-1 TRBD2 TRBV7-2 TGTGCCAGCAGCTTCGTTAGCGGGAGGGGGTACAATGAGCAGTTCTTC CASSFVSGRGYNEQFF
. TRBJ2-1 TRBD1 TRBV24-1 TGTGCCACCAGTGATTTAGGGACAGGTAGGCCAAATGAGCAGTTCTTC CATSDLGTGRPNEQFF
few TRBJ1-6 . TRBV5-4 TGTGCCAGCAGCTTGGACAAAGTGACAGTTTCACCCCTCCACTTT CASSLDKVTVSPLHF
few TRBJ1-6 TRBD1 TRBV19 TGTGCCAGTAGACCGACAGGGGGGCATAATTCACCCCTCCACTTT CASRPTGGHNSPLHF
. TRBJ1-3 TRBD1 TRBV3-1/TRBV3-2 TGTGCCAGCAGCCAGGGACAGGCCCTCGGAACCATATATTTT CASSQGQALGTIYF
. TRBJ2-5 TRBD2 TRBV5-4 TGTGCCAGCAGCTTAGCGGGAGGGCCAGGGTTTGGAGAGACCCAGTACTTC CASSLAGGPGFGETQYF
. TRBJ2-5 . TRBV30 TGTGCCTGGGGACTTCTCCAGACCCAGTACTTC CAWGLLQTQYF
. TRBJ2-1 . TRBV3-1/TRBV3-2 TGTGCCAGCAGCCAAGGGATCAGGGCCCGGTACAATGAGCAGTTCTTC CASSQGIRARYNEQFF
. TRBJ2-3 TRBD2 TRBV19 TGTGCCAGTAGTCCCCTAACTACTAGCGGGAGAGATACGCAGTATTTT CASSPLTTSGRDTQYF
few TRBJ1-6 . TRBV30 TGTGCCTGGAGTGTAATGGCGGGGAATTCACCCCTCCACTTT CAWSVMAGNSPLHF
few TRBJ1-1 . TRBV15 TGTGCCACCAGCAGAGTGTCAGGAATTTTAACTGAAGCTTTCTTT CATSRVSGILTEAFF
. TRBJ2-1 TRBD1 TRBV11-3 TGTGCCAGCAGCGCAGACAGGGCCTACAATGAGCAGTTCTTC CASSADRAYNEQFF
. TRBJ2-2 . TRBV3-1/TRBV3-2 TGTGCCAGCAGCCCTGACAGGGGGGAGCTGTTTTTT CASSPDRGELFF
. TRBJ1-1 TRBD1 TRBV5-4 TGTGCCAGCAGCTTGGCGGGACAGGGGGGCGGCACTGAAGCTTTCTTT CASSLAGQGGGTEAFF
. TRBJ1-2 TRBD1 TRBV6-2/TRBV6-3 TGTGCCAGCAGTTCGTCCGGGACAGGGGTCTATGGCTACACCTTC CASSSSGTGVYGYTF
. TRBJ1-5 . TRBV28 TGTGCCAGCAGTGCCGGTCACTATAGCAATCAGCCCCAGCATTTT CASSAGHYSNQPQHF
few TRBJ2-7 TRBD1 TRBV2 TGTGCCAGCAGGGTACAGGGGGACTACGAGCAGTACTTC CASRVQGDYEQYF
. TRBJ1-2 TRBD1 TRBV12-3/TRBV12-4 TGTGCCAGCAGTCAGAACAGGGGAAGAGGCTACACCTTC CASSQNRGRGYTF
. TRBJ1-2 TRBD1 TRBV6-6 TGTGCCAGCAGTTACGTCGGGACAGGGAGACTGGGCTACACCTTC CASSYVGTGRLGYTF
. TRBJ2-3 TRBD2 TRBV9 TGTGCCAGCAGGAGGAGCGGGAGGGTTGGTGATACGCAGTATTTT CASRRSGRVGDTQYF
. TRBJ2-7 . TRBV4-3 TGCGCCAGCAGCCAAGCGGGGAACGGGAGAGGGGAGCAGTACTTC CASSQAGNGRGEQYF